This T cell receptor beta chain emerged from a study of cytomegalovirus exposure and HLA in healthy donors. General study points: Listed as cytomegalovirus-associated were 150 or so TCR beta chains. A classifier reportedly called cytomegalovirus status with high sensitivity and specificity. Most TCR sequences were seen very rarely across donors, but some public TCRs occurred in many.

A remark on this clone: Its antigen is unknown.

Some clones are missing from TCRdb's copy, which holds only in-frame ones; the method was immunoSEQ multiplex PCR. The table includes some 150,000 clones, 88% detected once. Trimming removed 4 bases from V and 7 bases from J, with 12 bases in between. CDR1 is SGHNT and CDR2 is YYREEE in the germline V gene (reference sequence). The CDR3 totals 14 residues. The genes are TRBV5-4 and TRBJ1-6; weak D call: TRBD1 (6 bases). The specimen was PBMCs. This receptor was taken from a young man in good health and CMV-seronegative. The DNA for the CDR3 is TGTGCCAGCAGCAACCAGGGGCGCAATTCACCCCTCCACTTT. Translating gives CASSNQGRNSPLHF.